The entry that follows covers one T cell receptor (beta chain) sequence. The antigen remains undetermined. The sample holds other DNA sequences that translate to the same CDR3. Measured with immunoSEQ multiplex PCR; TCRdb has only the in-frame clones, and not every one. Among approximately 7,500 clones, about 88% were seen once, and the ten largest hold around 5%. This record belongs to a study of T cell clonotyping in hematopoietic cell transplantation. Overall study results and limits: Cells were unsorted, so CD4 and CD8 contributions were not separated. Few recipient clonotypes overlapped donors; over 95% were de novo at given depth.

The J segment lost 7 bases and the V segment lost 3 bases, leaving 5 bases of the junction unmatched. CDR1 is SGHVS and CDR2 is FNYEAQ in the germline V gene. The CDR3 has 15 amino acids. This clonotype was sampled from a female patient aged 45-65 years who had an allogeneic stem cell transplant from an unrelated donor, so the T cells may come from the graft donor. Some clones in this sample may be carry-over from other donors' samples. V usage is TRBV7-6 and J usage is TRBJ1-5, with TRBD1 identical over 11 bases. The specimen comprised PBMCs, sampled 30 days after allogeneic stem cell transplant. The CDR3 bases are TGTGCCAGCAGCTTTGGACAGGGGGCAGGGCAGCCCCAGCATTTT. It specifies CASSFGQGAGQPQHF.